This T cell receptor beta chain was documented in a study of identical twins. Each CDR3 protein gets one entry after TCRdb re-called the 5' RACE reads with MiXCR. Of 690,000 or so distinct CDR3 sequences listed, around 6% are singletons. This clonotype was found many times. This TCR was recovered from a man between 18 and 35 years old in good health. The sequencing sample was made of naive T cells sorted from blood.

The CDR3 region is CASSQGWSYEQYV. CDR3 nucleotide sequence: TGTGCCAGCAGCCAAGGTTGGTCTTACGAGCAGTACGTC. V gene TRBV3-1 combines with J gene TRBJ2-7; D call uncertain. Germline V CDR1 and CDR2: LGHDT, YNNKEL (reference sequence). V gave up 1 base and J gave up 4 bases, with 8 bases separating them. The CDR3 has 13 amino acids.